These 2 T cell receptor beta chains were all obtained from the same sample, sequenced in a study of blood T cell repertoires in COVID-19. Sequencing used immunoSEQ multiplex PCR; TCRdb keeps in-frame clones, though not all of them. The repertoire includes roughly 180,000 clones, about three quarters of them detected once, and more than 6.5% sits in the top ten. The material sequenced was peripheral blood. The receptors were gathered from a woman between 50 and 59 years old with active or convalescent COVID-19.

V usage is TRBV5-6 and J usage is TRBJ2-3; D remains ambiguous. The CDR3 has 16 amino acids. The germline CDR1 and CDR2 sequences are SGHDT and YYEEEE. Between the trimmed V and J ends, which lost 0 bases and 0 bases, there was a span of 11 bases. The CDR3 sequence is CASSLAEHPSTDTQYF. The CDR3 bases are TGTGCCAGCAGCTTGGCTGAGCACCCTAGCACAGATACGCAGTATTTT.

The chain joins TRBV7-9 to TRBJ1-1; possibly TRBD1 for D (6 bases). CDR1 and CDR2 (germline): SEHNR, FQNEAQ (reference sequence). This CDR3 is built from 17 residues. Trimming left V 1 base short and J 5 bases short, with 20 bases between. The CDR3 DNA sequence: TGTGCCAGCAGCTTAGACCGGGGGGCACAGGGTGATACTGAAGCTTTCTTT. Amino acid sequence: CASSLDRGAQGDTEAFF.